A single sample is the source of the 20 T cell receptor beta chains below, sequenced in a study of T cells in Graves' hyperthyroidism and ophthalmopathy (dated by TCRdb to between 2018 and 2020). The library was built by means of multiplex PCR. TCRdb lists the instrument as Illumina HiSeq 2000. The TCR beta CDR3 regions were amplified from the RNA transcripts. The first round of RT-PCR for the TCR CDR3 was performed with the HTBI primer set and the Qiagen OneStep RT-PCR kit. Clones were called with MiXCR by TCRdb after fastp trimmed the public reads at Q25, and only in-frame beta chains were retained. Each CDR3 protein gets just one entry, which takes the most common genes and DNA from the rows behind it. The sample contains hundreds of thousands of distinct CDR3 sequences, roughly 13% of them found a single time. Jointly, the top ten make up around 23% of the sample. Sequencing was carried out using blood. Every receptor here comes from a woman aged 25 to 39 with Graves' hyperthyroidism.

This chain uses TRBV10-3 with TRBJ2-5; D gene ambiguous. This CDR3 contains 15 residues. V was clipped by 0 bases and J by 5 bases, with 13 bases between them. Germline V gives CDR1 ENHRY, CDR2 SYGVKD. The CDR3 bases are TGTGCCATCAGTGAGTCTCAACTTTCTCCGGAGACCCAGTACTTC. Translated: CAISESQLSPETQYF.

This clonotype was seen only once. CDR3 protein: CASREGGAGAPGELFF. CDR3 sequence (DNA): TGTGCCAGCAGAGAAGGGGGGGCGGGAGCCCCCGGGGAGCTGTTTTTT. The chain couples TRBV3-1 to TRBJ2-2; possibly TRBD2 for D (7 bases). The V gene's germline CDR1 is LGHDT and CDR2 YNNKEL (reference sequence). V shed 6 bases and J shed 6 bases, with 20 bases lying between them. CDR3 length: 16 amino acids.

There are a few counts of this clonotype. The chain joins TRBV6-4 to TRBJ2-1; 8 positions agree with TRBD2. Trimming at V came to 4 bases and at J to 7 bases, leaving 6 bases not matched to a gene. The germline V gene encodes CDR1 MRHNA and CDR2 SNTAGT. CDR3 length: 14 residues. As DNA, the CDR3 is TGTGCCAGCAGTGTTGAGACTAGCGTAAATGAGCAGTTCTTC. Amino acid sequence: CASSVETSVNEQFF.

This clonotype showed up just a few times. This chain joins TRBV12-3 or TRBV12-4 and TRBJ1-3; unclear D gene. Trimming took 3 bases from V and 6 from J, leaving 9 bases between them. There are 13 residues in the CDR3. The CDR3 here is CASSLHSKNTIYF. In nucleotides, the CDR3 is TGTGCCAGCAGTTTGCACAGCAAAAACACCATATATTTT.

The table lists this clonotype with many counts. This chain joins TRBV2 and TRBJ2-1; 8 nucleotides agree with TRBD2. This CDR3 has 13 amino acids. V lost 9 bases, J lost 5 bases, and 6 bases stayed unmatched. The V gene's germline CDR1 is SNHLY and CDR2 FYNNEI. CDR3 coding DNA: TGTGCCAGTAAAGCGGGAGCGAACAATGAGCAGTTCTTC. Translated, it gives CASKAGANNEQFF.

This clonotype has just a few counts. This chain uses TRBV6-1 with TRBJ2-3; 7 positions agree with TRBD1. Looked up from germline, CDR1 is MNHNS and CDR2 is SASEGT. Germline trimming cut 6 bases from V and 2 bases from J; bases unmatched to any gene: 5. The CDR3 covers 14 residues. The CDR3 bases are TGTGCCAGCAGCATGGACAGGTTCACAGATACGCAGTATTTT. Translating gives CASSMDRFTDTQYF.

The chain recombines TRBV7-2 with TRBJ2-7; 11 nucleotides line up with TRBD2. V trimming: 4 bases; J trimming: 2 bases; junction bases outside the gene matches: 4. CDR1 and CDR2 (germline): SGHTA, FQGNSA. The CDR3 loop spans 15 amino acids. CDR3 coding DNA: TGTGCCAGCAGCTCCGGACTAGCGGGCCCCTACGAGCAGTACTTC. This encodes CASSSGLAGPYEQYF.

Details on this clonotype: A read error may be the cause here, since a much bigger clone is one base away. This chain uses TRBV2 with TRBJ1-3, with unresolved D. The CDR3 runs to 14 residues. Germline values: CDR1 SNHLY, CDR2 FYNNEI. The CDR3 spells CTSSDAVPGNTIYF. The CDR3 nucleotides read TGTACCAGCAGTGACGCGGTTCCGGGAAACACCATATATTTT.

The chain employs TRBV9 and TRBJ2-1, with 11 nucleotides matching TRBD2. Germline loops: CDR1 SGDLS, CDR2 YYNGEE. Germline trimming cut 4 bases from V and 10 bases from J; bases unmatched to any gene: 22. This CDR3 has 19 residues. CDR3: CASSRTGLAAFSYNEEQFF. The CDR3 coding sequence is TGTGCCAGCAGCAGGACGGGACTAGCGGCCTTCTCCTACAATGAGGAGCAGTTCTTC.

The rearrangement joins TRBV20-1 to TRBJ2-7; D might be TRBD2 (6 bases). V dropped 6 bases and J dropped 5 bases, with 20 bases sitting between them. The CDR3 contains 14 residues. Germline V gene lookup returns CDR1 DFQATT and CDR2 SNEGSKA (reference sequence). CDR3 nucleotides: TGCAGTGCCCGGCTTTTTGGGGGGTTCGACGAGCAGTACTTC. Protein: CSARLFGGFDEQYF.

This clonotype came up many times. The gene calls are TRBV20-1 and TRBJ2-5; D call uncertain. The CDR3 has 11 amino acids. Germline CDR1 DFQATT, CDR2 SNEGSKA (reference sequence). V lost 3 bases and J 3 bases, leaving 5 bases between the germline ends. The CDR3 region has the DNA TGCAGTGCTAGTGGTGAAGAGACCCAGTACTTC. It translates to CSASGEETQYF.

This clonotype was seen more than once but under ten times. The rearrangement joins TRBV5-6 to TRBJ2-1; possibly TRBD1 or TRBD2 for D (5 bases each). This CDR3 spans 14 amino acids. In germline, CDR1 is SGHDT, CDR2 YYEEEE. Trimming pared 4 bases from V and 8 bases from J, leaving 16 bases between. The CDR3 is CASSRSGPFYEQFF. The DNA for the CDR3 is TGTGCCAGCAGCCGATCGGGGCCCTTCTATGAGCAGTTCTTC. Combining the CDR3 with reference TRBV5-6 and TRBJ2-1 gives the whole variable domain DAGVTQSPTHLIKTRGQQVTLRCSPKSGHDTVSWYQQALGQGPQFIFQYYEEEERQRGNFPDRFSGHQFPNYSSELNVNALLLGDSALYLCASSRSGPFYEQFFGPGTRLTVL.

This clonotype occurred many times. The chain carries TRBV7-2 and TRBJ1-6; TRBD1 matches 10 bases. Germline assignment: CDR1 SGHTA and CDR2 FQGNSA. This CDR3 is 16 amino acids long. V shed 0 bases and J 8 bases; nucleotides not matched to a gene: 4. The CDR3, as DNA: TGTGCCAGCAGCTTAGCGATTGGGACAGGGGATTCACCCCTCCACTTT. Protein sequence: CASSLAIGTGDSPLHF.

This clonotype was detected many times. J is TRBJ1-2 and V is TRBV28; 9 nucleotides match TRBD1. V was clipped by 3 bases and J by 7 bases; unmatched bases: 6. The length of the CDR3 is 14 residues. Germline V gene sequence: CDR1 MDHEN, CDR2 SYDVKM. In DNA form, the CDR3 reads TGTGCCAGCAGTTTGGGGGGGACAGGGTTTGGCTACACCTTC. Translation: CASSLGGTGFGYTF.

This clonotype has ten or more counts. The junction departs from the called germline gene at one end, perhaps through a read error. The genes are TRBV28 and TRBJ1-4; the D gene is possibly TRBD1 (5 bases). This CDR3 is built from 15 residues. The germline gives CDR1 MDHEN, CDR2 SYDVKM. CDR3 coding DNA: TGTGCCAGCAGTTTAAGGCGGACAACTAATAAAAAACTGTTTTTT. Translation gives CASSLRRTTNKKLFF.

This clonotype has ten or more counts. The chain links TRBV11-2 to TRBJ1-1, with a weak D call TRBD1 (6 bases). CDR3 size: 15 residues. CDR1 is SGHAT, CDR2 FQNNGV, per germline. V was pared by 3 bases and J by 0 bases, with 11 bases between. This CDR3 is CASSFNRDMNTEAFF. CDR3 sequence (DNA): TGTGCCAGCAGCTTTAACAGGGACATGAACACTGAAGCTTTCTTT.

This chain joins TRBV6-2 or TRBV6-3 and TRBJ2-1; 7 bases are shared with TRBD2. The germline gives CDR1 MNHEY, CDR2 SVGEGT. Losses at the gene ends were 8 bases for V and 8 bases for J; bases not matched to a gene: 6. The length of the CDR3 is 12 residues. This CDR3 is CASAGLGDEQFF. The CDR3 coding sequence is TGTGCCAGCGCAGGACTAGGGGATGAGCAGTTCTTC.

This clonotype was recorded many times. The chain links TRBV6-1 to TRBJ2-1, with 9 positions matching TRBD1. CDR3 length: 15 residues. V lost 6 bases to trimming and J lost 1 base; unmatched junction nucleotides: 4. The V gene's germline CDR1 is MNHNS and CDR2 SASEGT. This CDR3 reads CASRWGTGSYNEQFF. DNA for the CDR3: TGTGCCAGCAGATGGGGGACAGGGTCCTACAATGAGCAGTTCTTC.

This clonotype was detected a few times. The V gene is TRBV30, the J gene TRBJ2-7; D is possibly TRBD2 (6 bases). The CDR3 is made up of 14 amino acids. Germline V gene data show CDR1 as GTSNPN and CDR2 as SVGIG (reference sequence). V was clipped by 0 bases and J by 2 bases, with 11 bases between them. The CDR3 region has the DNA TGTGCCTGGAGTGTGGGGGGAGGTGCCTACGAGCAGTACTTC. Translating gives CAWSVGGGAYEQYF.

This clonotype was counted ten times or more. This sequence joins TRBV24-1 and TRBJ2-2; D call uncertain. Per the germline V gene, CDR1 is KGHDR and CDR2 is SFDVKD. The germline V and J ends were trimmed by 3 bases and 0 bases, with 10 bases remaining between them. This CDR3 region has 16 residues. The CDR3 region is CATSDDQNPNTGELFF. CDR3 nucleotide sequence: TGTGCCACCAGTGATGATCAGAATCCGAACACCGGGGAGCTGTTTTTT.